This is a list of T cell receptor beta chains from one sample in a study of cytomegalovirus exposure and HLA in healthy donors. Using immunoSEQ multiplex PCR, the repertoire was profiled, and TCRdb retains in-frame clones only, with some absent. The sample shows over 120,000 clones, roughly 10% of them seen only once. The sequenced material came from PBMCs. The receptors derive from a man aged 45-65 years in good health and CMV-seronegative. Both conserved end residues are part of each CDR3. The order of the fields is clone size, D gene, CDR3 length, J gene, V gene, CDR3 protein, CDR3 DNA. D genes are given only for firm matches. Clone size is not always given. Where it is, it says once, few, many or a class for expanded clones.

clone size: -
D gene: -
CDR3 length: 16
J gene: TRBJ1-6
V gene: TRBV6-5
CDR3 protein: CASSYIQGRVNSPLHF
CDR3 DNA: TGTGCCAGCAGTTACATCCAGGGGAGGGTGAATTCACCCCTCCACTTT

clone size: few
D gene: -
CDR3 length: 17
J gene: TRBJ1-2
V gene: TRBV7-8
CDR3 protein: CASSTRDTGGFSYGYTF
CDR3 DNA: TGTGCCAGCAGCACCCGGGACACCGGGGGGTTTAGCTATGGCTACACCTTC

clone size: -
D gene: -
CDR3 length: 18
J gene: TRBJ1-2
V gene: TRBV29-1
CDR3 protein: CSVDRRVLKEGFNYGYTF
CDR3 DNA: TGCAGCGTTGACCGGCGAGTACTCAAGGAGGGGTTTAACTATGGCTACACCTTC

clone size: -
D gene: TRBD2
CDR3 length: 14
J gene: TRBJ2-1
V gene: TRBV5-1
CDR3 protein: CASMSGSPYNEQFF
CDR3 DNA: TGCGCCAGCATGAGCGGGAGTCCCTACAATGAGCAGTTCTTC

clone size: few
D gene: -
CDR3 length: 12
J gene: TRBJ1-1
V gene: TRBV5-1
CDR3 protein: CASGDRNTEAFF
CDR3 DNA: TGCGCCAGCGGCGACAGGAACACTGAAGCTTTCTTT

clone size: -
D gene: TRBD2
CDR3 length: 16
J gene: TRBJ2-5
V gene: TRBV5-4
CDR3 protein: CASSQGLAGNQETQYF
CDR3 DNA: TGTGCCAGCAGCCAGGGACTAGCGGGAAACCAAGAGACCCAGTACTTC

clone size: -
D gene: TRBD1
CDR3 length: 15
J gene: TRBJ2-5
V gene: TRBV19
CDR3 protein: CASSEGGPGTETQYF
CDR3 DNA: TGTGCCAGCAGTGAAGGGGGCCCAGGGACAGAGACCCAGTACTTC

clone size: few
D gene: -
CDR3 length: 12
J gene: TRBJ1-1
V gene: TRBV27
CDR3 protein: CASSPRGTEAFF
CDR3 DNA: TGTGCCAGCAGTCCCCGAGGGACTGAAGCTTTCTTT

clone size: -
D gene: -
CDR3 length: 16
J gene: TRBJ1-2
V gene: TRBV6-5
CDR3 protein: CASSYSRSLRGYGYTF
CDR3 DNA: TGTGCCAGCAGTTACTCCCGAAGTCTCAGGGGCTATGGCTACACCTTC

clone size: -
D gene: -
CDR3 length: 15
J gene: TRBJ2-7
V gene: TRBV5-1
CDR3 protein: CASSPGSITFYEQYF
CDR3 DNA: TGCGCCAGCAGCCCAGGGTCCATTACTTTTTACGAGCAGTACTTC

clone size: few
D gene: -
CDR3 length: 13
J gene: TRBJ2-6
V gene: TRBV7-3
CDR3 protein: CASGQYGANVLTF
CDR3 DNA: TGTGCCAGCGGCCAATACGGGGCCAACGTCCTGACTTTC

clone size: few
D gene: TRBD1
CDR3 length: 17
J gene: TRBJ1-5
V gene: TRBV5-1
CDR3 protein: CASSLGTGRTIEQPQHF
CDR3 DNA: TGCGCCAGTAGCTTGGGGACAGGGAGAACGATTGAGCAGCCCCAGCATTTT

clone size: -
D gene: -
CDR3 length: 14
J gene: TRBJ1-1
V gene: TRBV2
CDR3 protein: CASSLSAMNTEAFF
CDR3 DNA: TGTGCCAGCAGTCTCAGTGCCATGAACACTGAAGCTTTCTTT

clone size: few
D gene: -
CDR3 length: 14
J gene: TRBJ1-4
V gene: TRBV29-1
CDR3 protein: CSVEAQGRHEKLFF
CDR3 DNA: TGCAGCGTTGAGGCGCAGGGCCGCCATGAAAAACTGTTTTTT

clone size: -
D gene: TRBD2
CDR3 length: 17
J gene: TRBJ2-3
V gene: TRBV4-1
CDR3 protein: CASSQEGLAGRGDTQYF
CDR3 DNA: TGCGCCAGCAGCCAAGAGGGACTAGCGGGGCGGGGAGATACGCAGTATTTT

clone size: few
D gene: -
CDR3 length: 14
J gene: TRBJ1-4
V gene: TRBV6-1
CDR3 protein: CASSSAGAGEKLFF
CDR3 DNA: TGTGCCAGCAGTTCGGCAGGGGCGGGTGAAAAACTGTTTTTT

clone size: few
D gene: -
CDR3 length: 14
J gene: TRBJ1-1
V gene: TRBV6-1
CDR3 protein: CASRLQGLGTEAFF
CDR3 DNA: TGTGCCAGCAGGCTGCAGGGGCTTGGCACTGAAGCTTTCTTT

clone size: few
D gene: TRBD2
CDR3 length: 15
J gene: TRBJ2-1
V gene: TRBV10-2
CDR3 protein: CASRLAGAGYNEQFF
CDR3 DNA: TGCGCCAGCAGGTTAGCGGGGGCTGGTTACAATGAGCAGTTCTTC

clone size: few
D gene: -
CDR3 length: 15
J gene: TRBJ2-3
V gene: TRBV19
CDR3 protein: CASSIATGSTDTQYF
CDR3 DNA: TGTGCCAGTAGTATAGCGACAGGATCCACAGATACGCAGTATTTT

clone size: -
D gene: -
CDR3 length: 16
J gene: TRBJ2-3
V gene: TRBV2
CDR3 protein: CASSEIGSPSTDTQYF
CDR3 DNA: TGTGCCAGCAGTGAAATCGGTTCCCCTAGCACAGATACGCAGTATTTT

clone size: few
D gene: -
CDR3 length: 15
J gene: TRBJ2-3
V gene: TRBV7-3
CDR3 protein: CASSPRGARGDTQYF
CDR3 DNA: TGTGCCAGCAGCCCCCGAGGGGCCCGGGGGGATACGCAGTATTTT

clone size: few
D gene: TRBD1
CDR3 length: 14
J gene: TRBJ1-2
V gene: TRBV19
CDR3 protein: CASSMTGENYGYTF
CDR3 DNA: TGTGCCAGTAGTATGACAGGGGAGAACTATGGCTACACCTTC

clone size: -
D gene: -
CDR3 length: 14
J gene: TRBJ1-1
V gene: TRBV5-1
CDR3 protein: CASSSWTAATEAFF
CDR3 DNA: TGCGCCAGCAGCTCCTGGACAGCAGCCACTGAAGCTTTCTTT

clone size: few
D gene: -
CDR3 length: 14
J gene: TRBJ2-1
V gene: TRBV9
CDR3 protein: CASSVREPMDEQFF
CDR3 DNA: TGTGCCAGCAGCGTTCGGGAGCCCATGGATGAGCAGTTCTTC

clone size: -
D gene: TRBD1
CDR3 length: 14
J gene: TRBJ1-1
V gene: TRBV30
CDR3 protein: CAWSWDRGRTEAFF
CDR3 DNA: TGTGCCTGGAGCTGGGACAGGGGGCGAACTGAAGCTTTCTTT

clone size: few
D gene: TRBD1
CDR3 length: 16
J gene: TRBJ2-7
V gene: TRBV6-5
CDR3 protein: CASSYGGTGNNYEQYF
CDR3 DNA: TGTGCCAGCAGTTATGGAGGGACAGGGAACAACTACGAGCAGTACTTC

clone size: -
D gene: -
CDR3 length: 16
J gene: TRBJ1-2
V gene: TRBV2
CDR3 protein: CASSPGTLVLNYGYTF
CDR3 DNA: TGTGCCAGCAGTCCCGGGACTTTGGTGTTGAACTATGGCTACACCTTC

clone size: few
D gene: TRBD1
CDR3 length: 14
J gene: TRBJ2-2
V gene: TRBV5-1
CDR3 protein: CASSFDRESGELFF
CDR3 DNA: TGCGCCAGCAGCTTCGACAGGGAGTCCGGGGAGCTGTTTTTT

clone size: -
D gene: -
CDR3 length: 14
J gene: TRBJ1-1
V gene: TRBV6-1
CDR3 protein: CASGVDPKDTEAFF
CDR3 DNA: TGTGCCAGCGGAGTGGATCCGAAGGACACTGAAGCTTTCTTT

clone size: few
D gene: -
CDR3 length: 15
J gene: TRBJ2-2
V gene: TRBV9
CDR3 protein: CASSGRGPNTGELFF
CDR3 DNA: TGTGCCAGCAGCGGGCGGGGGCCGAACACCGGGGAGCTGTTTTTT

clone size: -
D gene: TRBD1
CDR3 length: 15
J gene: TRBJ2-4
V gene: TRBV5-6
CDR3 protein: CASSWRTGTGNIQYF
CDR3 DNA: TGTGCCAGCAGCTGGAGGACCGGGACAGGCAATATTCAGTACTTC

clone size: -
D gene: -
CDR3 length: 14
J gene: TRBJ2-5
V gene: TRBV2
CDR3 protein: CASTLGGGAETQYF
CDR3 DNA: TGTGCCAGCACCCTAGGGGGGGGCGCGGAGACCCAGTACTTC

clone size: -
D gene: TRBD1
CDR3 length: 15
J gene: TRBJ1-2
V gene: TRBV5-1
CDR3 protein: CASTSRQGSNYGYTF
CDR3 DNA: TGCGCCAGCACCTCTAGACAGGGGTCTAACTATGGCTACACCTTC

clone size: -
D gene: TRBD1
CDR3 length: 14
J gene: TRBJ1-4
V gene: TRBV11-2
CDR3 protein: CASSLRGLSEKLFF
CDR3 DNA: TGTGCCAGCAGCCTCAGGGGGCTAAGTGAAAAACTGTTTTTT

clone size: few
D gene: -
CDR3 length: 13
J gene: TRBJ1-2
V gene: TRBV5-1
CDR3 protein: CASSPDRHYGYTF
CDR3 DNA: TGCGCCAGCAGCCCGGACAGACACTATGGCTACACCTTC

clone size: few
D gene: TRBD2
CDR3 length: 14
J gene: TRBJ2-1
V gene: TRBV6-4
CDR3 protein: CASSDSGGNNEQFF
CDR3 DNA: TGTGCCAGCAGTGACTCGGGGGGGAACAATGAGCAGTTCTTC

clone size: few
D gene: TRBD1
CDR3 length: 15
J gene: TRBJ2-2
V gene: TRBV7-2
CDR3 protein: CASRFGTGTVGELFF
CDR3 DNA: TGTGCCAGCAGGTTCGGGACAGGGACGGTCGGGGAGCTGTTTTTT